These 24 T cell receptor beta chains were all obtained from the same sample, sequenced in a study of T cell responses to AZD1222 COVID-19 vaccine. The protocol was immunoSEQ multiplex PCR, while the TCRdb copy is restricted to in-frame clones and leaves out a portion. This repertoire shows approximately 160,000 clones, under 95% found once; its top ten account for around 5%. This material consisted of peripheral blood, taken on day 0 of AZD1222 vaccination. The receptor set was obtained from an adult in good health.

By share of the sample, this clone is medium-sized. V gene TRBV3-1 (or the pseudogene TRBV3-2) combines with J gene TRBJ1-4; D might be TRBD1 (5 bases). CDR3 size: 18 residues. V lost 2 bases and J 8 bases, leaving 24 bases between the germline ends. Per germline, CDR1 LGHDT and CDR2 YNNKEL (reference sequence). In nucleotides, the CDR3 is TGTGCCAGCAGCCAAAGGGGACTTGGGGGGATTGAGGGAGAAAAACTGTTTTTT. It encodes CASSQRGLGGIEGEKLFF.

The chain joins TRBV6-1 to TRBJ2-5; no clear D. This CDR3 has 16 amino acids. Germline CDR1 is MNHNS and CDR2 is SASEGT. V shed 4 bases and J shed 2 bases, with 17 bases lying between them. The CDR3 sequence: CASSGPAGRAQETQYF. In DNA, the CDR3 is TGTGCCAGCAGTGGCCCGGCTGGACGGGCACAAGAGACCCAGTACTTC.

This chain connects TRBV9 to TRBJ2-7; D is undetermined. V dropped 4 bases and J dropped 1 base, with 15 bases sitting between them. The CDR3 length is 15 residues. CDR1 is SGDLS, CDR2 YYNGEE, per germline. This CDR3 reads CASSPEPRESYEQYF. The CDR3, as DNA: TGTGCCAGCAGCCCTGAGCCGAGAGAATCCTACGAGCAGTACTTC.

The rearrangement uses TRBV19 and TRBJ2-1; a weak D match, TRBD1 (5 bases). Per germline, CDR1 LNHDA and CDR2 SQIVND (reference sequence). V was clipped by 5 bases and J by 7 bases, with 9 bases between them. The CDR3 has 12 amino acids. The CDR3 spells CASSWNRNEQFF. CDR3 in DNA: TGTGCCAGTAGTTGGAACAGGAATGAGCAGTTCTTC.

The gene calls are TRBV19 and TRBJ2-4; possibly TRBD1 or TRBD2 for D (6 bases each). Trimming took off 6 bases at V and 7 bases at J, with 10 bases between the two ends. Germline CDR1 is LNHDA and CDR2 is SQIVND (reference sequence). This CDR3 region has 12 residues. As DNA, the CDR3 is TGTGCCAGTAGCGAGGGGGGCAACATTCAGTACTTC. This gives the protein CASSEGGNIQYF.

This chain connects TRBV28 to TRBJ2-3; the match to TRBD1 covers 7 bases. J was trimmed by 5 bases and V by 6 bases; bases with no gene match: 8. CDR3 length: 14 residues. CDR1 and CDR2 (germline): MDHEN, SYDVKM. CDR3 residues: CASSTVRGQDTQYF. Here the CDR3 DNA reads TGTGCCAGCAGCACCGTAAGGGGGCAAGATACGCAGTATTTT.

As DNA, the CDR3 is TGTGCCAGCAGCTTATTAGGGACAGATACGCAGTATTTT. Protein product: CASSLLGTDTQYF. The rearrangement uses TRBV7-8 and TRBJ2-3; no firm D call. V gave up 2 bases and J gave up 3 bases, with 6 bases separating them. The germline CDR1 and CDR2 sequences are SGHVS and FQNEAQ. This CDR3 is 13 amino acids long.

The sample holds one count of this clone. The chain recombines TRBV7-3 with TRBJ2-7; 13 bases fit TRBD2. Germline CDR1 and CDR2: SGHTA and FQGTGA. This CDR3 is 15 amino acids long. Germline trimming cut 5 bases from V and 4 bases from J; bases unmatched to any gene: 5. CDR3 DNA sequence: TGTGCCAGCAGCCAAGGGACTAGCGGGATGTACGAGCAGTACTTC. Its protein product is CASSQGTSGMYEQYF.

In this sample, this clone turned up once. The rearrangement uses TRBV19 and TRBJ1-5; D gene unclear. V gave up 3 bases and J gave up 6 bases, with 9 bases separating them. The CDR3 has 13 residues. CDR1 is LNHDA and CDR2 is SQIVND in the germline V gene (reference sequence). The CDR3 DNA reads TGTGCCAGTAGTATTGGGTGGGGTCAGCCCCAGCATTTT. Protein sequence: CASSIGWGQPQHF.

The J gene is TRBJ2-5, the V gene TRBV4-1; D remains ambiguous. Germline CDR1 is MGHRA and CDR2 is YSYEKL. The V and J ends lost 1 base and 4 bases respectively, with 10 bases between them. The CDR3 spans 14 residues. The CDR3: CASSQAPFVETQYF. The CDR3 nucleotides read TGCGCCAGCAGCCAAGCCCCTTTCGTAGAGACCCAGTACTTC.

V usage is TRBV28 and J usage is TRBJ1-5, with D tentatively TRBD1 (6 bases). The CDR3 is 15 residues long. The germline V and J ends were trimmed by 6 bases and 7 bases, with 19 bases remaining between them. Per the germline V gene, CDR1 is MDHEN and CDR2 is SYDVKM. This CDR3 is CASSHLRGRGQPQHF. The CDR3 nucleotides are TGTGCCAGCAGCCATCTCAGGGGCCGGGGACAGCCCCAGCATTTT.

The genes are TRBV7-6 and TRBJ2-4; D is possibly TRBD2 (6 bases). Germline V CDR1 and CDR2: SGHVS, FNYEAQ. Trimming stripped 1 base from V and 4 bases from J, with 11 bases between. The CDR3 runs 15 residues. This CDR3 is CASSLVGGNKNIQYF. The CDR3 DNA sequence: TGTGCCAGCAGCTTAGTGGGCGGGAATAAAAACATTCAGTACTTC.

This clone came up once. The V gene is TRBV7-9, the J gene TRBJ2-7; TRBD2 aligns across 13 bases. Germline V lookup: CDR1 SEHNR, CDR2 FQNEAQ (reference sequence). V gave up 3 bases and J gave up 5 bases; unmatched junction bases: 4. The CDR3 has 15 residues. CDR3 protein: CASSFGTSGKDEQYF. CDR3 nucleotide sequence: TGTGCCAGCAGCTTCGGGACTAGCGGGAAAGACGAGCAGTACTTC.

The genes are TRBV11-2 and TRBJ1-5; 7 bases are a match to TRBD1. The germline V gene has CDR1 SGHAT and CDR2 FQNNGV. With V trimmed by 5 bases and J by 5 bases, 9 bases remained unmatched. The CDR3 runs to 15 residues. Here the CDR3 reads CASSQGTVKYQPQHF. The DNA of the CDR3 is TGTGCCAGCAGCCAGGGGACAGTCAAGTATCAGCCCCAGCATTTT. Looking up the rest from reference TRBV11-2 and TRBJ1-5 gives the full variable domain: EAGVAQSPRYKIIEKRQSVAFWCNPISGHATLYWYQQILGQGPKLLIQFQNNGVVDDSQLPKDRFSAERLKGVDSTLKIQPAKLEDSAVYLCASSQGTVKYQPQHFGDGTRLSIL.

This clone has a single count. The chain employs TRBV24-1 and TRBJ2-3; D call uncertain. The CDR3 runs 14 residues. Germline-derived CDR1 and CDR2 are KGHDR and SFDVKD. Trimming left V 7 bases short and J 6 bases short, with 16 bases between. The CDR3 here is CATRGNVFRDTQYF. For the CDR3, the DNA is TGTGCCACCAGGGGGAACGTTTTCAGGGATACGCAGTATTTT.

This chain connects TRBV20-1 to TRBJ1-2; D unclear. The V gene lost 5 bases and the J gene lost 4 bases, with 5 bases spanning the gap. Germline-derived CDR1 and CDR2 are DFQATT and SNEGSKA (reference sequence). CDR3 length: 10 amino acids. DNA for the CDR3: TGCAGTGCTCTAGCCTATGGCTACACCTTC. Amino acid sequence: CSALAYGYTF.

As DNA, the CDR3 is TGCGCCAGCAGCATATTGCGGGGGGTAGGTGAAAAACTGTTTTTT. Translation gives CASSILRGVGEKLFF. The chain employs TRBV4-1 and TRBJ1-4; D may be TRBD1 (5 bases). This CDR3 has 15 amino acids. V was pared by 5 bases and J by 7 bases, with 17 bases between. Germline values: CDR1 MGHRA, CDR2 YSYEKL.

The chain combines TRBV28 with TRBJ2-1, with TRBD1 matching over 10 bases. From germline, CDR1 is MDHEN and CDR2 SYDVKM. This CDR3 spans 14 amino acids. The V segment lost 7 bases and the J segment 5 bases; nucleotides outside the gene matches: 5. Here the CDR3 reads CASKRDRGHNEQFF. The CDR3 coding sequence is TGTGCCAGCAAGCGGGACAGGGGACACAATGAGCAGTTCTTC.

The V gene is TRBV19, the J gene TRBJ2-3; D is tentatively TRBD1 or TRBD2 (6 bases each). The V end was cut by 7 bases, the J end by 2 bases, with 13 bases between. In germline, CDR1 is LNHDA, CDR2 SQIVND (reference sequence). This CDR3 spans 14 amino acids. The CDR3 sequence: CASTVTGATDTQYF. The CDR3 nucleotides are TGTGCCAGTACCGTTACGGGGGCCACAGATACGCAGTATTTT.

This chain uses TRBV7-9 with TRBJ2-1, with D maybe TRBD1 (5 bases). Germline V lookup: CDR1 SEHNR, CDR2 FQNEAQ (reference sequence). Between the trimmed V and J ends, which lost 5 bases and 0 bases, there was a span of 17 bases. The CDR3 is 17 amino acids. The CDR3 here is CASSQERGFSSYNEQFF. The CDR3 DNA reads TGTGCCAGCAGCCAGGAAAGGGGTTTCAGCTCCTACAATGAGCAGTTCTTC.

V usage is TRBV30 and J usage is TRBJ1-5, with D possibly being TRBD1 (5 bases). The CDR3 has 13 amino acids. CDR1 and CDR2 from the germline V gene are GTSNPN and SVGIG (reference sequence). V lost 2 bases and J lost 5, with 10 bases in between. The CDR3 DNA is TGTGCCTGGAGTCTAGGGGTTGATCAGCCCCAGCATTTT. Encoded protein: CAWSLGVDQPQHF. Filled out from reference TRBV30 and TRBJ1-5, the complete variable domain reads SQTIHQWPATLVQPVGSPLSLECTVEGTSNPNLYWYRQAAGRGLQLLFYSVGIGQISSEVPQNLSASRPQDRQFILSSKKLLLSDSGFYLCAWSLGVDQPQHFGDGTRLSIL.

J is TRBJ2-7 and V is TRBV18; D is unclear. Looked up from germline, CDR1 is KGHSH and CDR2 is LQKENI. The CDR3 covers 13 residues. V was shortened by 0 bases and J by 5 bases, with 8 bases between the two germline ends. The CDR3 sequence: CASSPPGSDEQYF. The CDR3 DNA reads TGTGCCAGCTCACCACCAGGGTCCGACGAGCAGTACTTC.

The V gene is TRBV6-5, the J gene TRBJ2-7; D remains unclear. This CDR3 region has 13 residues. V lost 7 bases and J 3 bases, leaving 13 bases between the germline ends. Germline V gene data show CDR1 as MNHEY and CDR2 as SVGAGI. The CDR3: CASTVSAIYEQYF. The CDR3 region has the DNA TGTGCCAGCACAGTCTCCGCTATCTACGAGCAGTACTTC.

The chain joins TRBV7-2 to TRBJ1-3; no clear D gene. This CDR3 comprises 14 residues. V was cut by 4 bases and J by 0 bases, with 7 bases left in between. The germline V gene encodes CDR1 SGHTA and CDR2 FQGNSA. CDR3 sequence reads: CASSSTNSGNTIYF. The CDR3 bases are TGTGCCAGCAGCTCCACAAACTCTGGAAACACCATATATTTT.